These 23 T cell receptor beta chains were sequenced from one sample in a study of T cell clones after liver transplantation. The table came from immunoSEQ multiplex PCR; TCRdb's copy has only in-frame clones and leaves some out. The sample yields around 110,000 clones, around nine tenths seen once. Material: CD4+ T cells from blood, obtained 12 months after liver transplant. All receptors come from a human patient who received a liver transplant. The T cells may come from the graft donor.

This chain links TRBV28 with TRBJ2-2; D is undetermined. This CDR3 has 12 residues. Trimming cost V 3 bases and J 7 bases, with 6 bases left between them. The V gene's germline CDR1 is MDHEN and CDR2 SYDVKM. This chain's CDR3 is CASSLRGGELFF. The CDR3 DNA sequence: TGTGCCAGCAGTTTGCGTGGCGGGGAGCTGTTTTTT. Full variable domain (outside the CDR3, taken from reference TRBV28 and TRBJ2-2): DVKVTQSSRYLVKRTGEKVFLECVQDMDHENMFWYRQDPGLGLRLIYFSYDVKMKEKGDIPEGYSVSREKKERFSLILESASTNQTSMYLCASSLRGGELFFGEGSRLTVL.

The chain is built from TRBV9 and TRBJ2-7; TRBD1 might be the D (5 bases). The germline V gene encodes CDR1 SGDLS and CDR2 YYNGEE. The CDR3 spans 16 residues. Trimming stripped 3 bases from V and 2 bases from J, with 18 bases between. DNA of the CDR3: TGTGCCAGCAGCGCCCAGGGCGGAGCGAGACCCTACGAGCAGTACTTC. Its translation is CASSAQGGARPYEQYF.

The V and J genes are TRBV10-3 and TRBJ2-1, with 14 bases that match TRBD2. V trimming: 4 bases; J trimming: 2 bases; junction bases outside the gene matches: 7. From germline, CDR1 is ENHRY and CDR2 SYGVKD. There are 18 residues in the CDR3. The CDR3, as DNA: TGTGCCATCAGTGGAACCGGGACTAGCGGGAGCGCCTACAATGAGCAGTTCTTC. This sequence encodes CAISGTGTSGSAYNEQFF.

This sequence joins TRBV4-3 and TRBJ2-1; D possibly corresponds to TRBD2 (5 bases). The V gene's germline CDR1 is LGHNA and CDR2 YSLEER. Trimming removed 0 bases from V and 3 bases from J, with 12 bases in between. This CDR3 is built from 16 residues. The CDR3 DNA reads TGCGCCAGCAGCCAAGATTGGGAGAGAGGCTACAATGAGCAGTTCTTC. It codes for CASSQDWERGYNEQFF.

The chain couples TRBV14 to TRBJ2-3, with 9 bases aligning to TRBD2. The germline V gene has CDR1 SGHDN and CDR2 FVKESK. The CDR3 sequence is 15 residues long. After removal of 4 bases from V and 2 bases from J, the junction contained 4 bases not matched to a gene. The CDR3 here is CASSRLAGDTDTQYF. CDR3 DNA: TGTGCCAGCAGCCGTTTAGCGGGAGACACAGATACGCAGTATTTT.

The gene calls are TRBV4-1 and TRBJ2-5, with TRBD2 identical over 10 bases. The V and J ends lost 5 bases and 5 bases, in that order; junction bases with no gene match: 5. The CDR3 loop spans 14 amino acids. Germline V gene sequence: CDR1 MGHRA, CDR2 YSYEKL. The CDR3 DNA follows: TGCGCCAGCAGCACTCTAGCGGGAGCTGAGACCCAGTACTTC. This encodes CASSTLAGAETQYF.

The chain couples TRBV29-1 to TRBJ2-3; D is perhaps TRBD1 or TRBD2 (5 bases each). The V end lost 6 bases, the J end lost 3 bases, and 13 bases lay between the germline ends. CDR3 length: 13 amino acids. The V gene's germline CDR1 is SQVTM and CDR2 ANQGSEA. The DNA for the CDR3 is TGCAGCGTGGGGGTCTTTGGGACAGATACGCAGTATTTT. Amino acid sequence: CSVGVFGTDTQYF.

As to this clone: The same CDR3 arises from other DNA sequences in this sample as well. The rearrangement links TRBV9 to TRBJ1-2; D possibly corresponds to TRBD1 (5 bases). With 0 bases removed from V and 8 bases from J, the gap between germline ends came to 14 bases. The length of the CDR3 is 14 residues. Germline CDR1 is SGDLS and CDR2 is YYNGEE. CDR3: CASSVAAQGTGYTF. In DNA form, the CDR3 reads TGTGCCAGCAGCGTAGCAGCCCAGGGTACGGGCTACACCTTC.

The chain has TRBV7-2 and TRBJ2-3; 7 bases match TRBD2. The germline V gene has CDR1 SGHTA and CDR2 FQGNSA. Germline trimming cut 6 bases from V and 0 bases from J; bases unmatched to any gene: 3. The CDR3 extends over 14 amino acids. This chain's CDR3 is CASRLLASTDTQYF. The CDR3 coding sequence is TGTGCCAGCAGGTTACTAGCGAGCACAGATACGCAGTATTTT.

The chain recombines TRBV28 with TRBJ1-3; D is unclear. The V end lost 2 bases, the J end lost 4 bases, and 9 bases lay between the germline ends. Germline values: CDR1 MDHEN, CDR2 SYDVKM. The CDR3 extends over 14 amino acids. Here the CDR3 reads CASSLIARGNTIYF. CDR3 in DNA: TGTGCCAGCAGTTTAATCGCCAGGGGAAACACCATATATTTT.

The chain employs TRBV29-1 and TRBJ1-2; D is undetermined. There are 10 residues in the CDR3. Germline loops: CDR1 SQVTM, CDR2 ANQGSEA. V was pared by 6 bases and J by 6 bases, with 8 bases between. The CDR3 nucleotides are TGCAGCGTCGACACGGATGGCTACACCTTC. Translated: CSVDTDGYTF. The entire variable domain, with the rest obtained from reference TRBV29-1 and TRBJ1-2, is as follows: SAVISQKPSRDICQRGTSLTIQCQVDSQVTMMFWYRQQPGQSLTLIATANQGSEATYESGFVIDKFPISRPNLTFSTLTVSNMSPEDSSIYLCSVDTDGYTFGSGTRLTVV.

V is TRBV5-1 and J is TRBJ2-3, with TRBD2 identical over 12 bases. Looked up from germline, CDR1 is SGHRS and CDR2 is YFSETQ. The trim removed 0 bases at V and 6 bases at J, leaving 8 bases unmatched. This CDR3 contains 17 residues. CDR3 protein: CASSLESSGRAGDTQYF. CDR3 nucleotide sequence: TGCGCCAGCAGCTTGGAGTCTAGCGGGAGGGCCGGGGATACGCAGTATTTT.

The chain uses TRBV27 and TRBJ1-4, with 9 positions matching TRBD1. This CDR3 contains 14 residues. Germline V lookup: CDR1 MNHEY, CDR2 SMNVEV (reference sequence). The V segment lost 4 bases and the J segment 8 bases; nucleotides outside the gene matches: 5. The CDR3 bases are TGTGCCAGCAGTTCCCGAGGGACAGGGGAAAAACTGTTTTTT. Its protein is CASSSRGTGEKLFF.

The sample holds one count of this clone. This chain uses TRBV4-1 with TRBJ1-5; D gene uncertain. The ends were cut back, 1 base at V and 1 base at J, with 11 bases in the middle. The germline V gene has CDR1 MGHRA and CDR2 YSYEKL. This CDR3 is 16 amino acids long. The CDR3 loop reads CASSQGRAISNQPQHF. CDR3 bases: TGCGCCAGCAGCCAAGGACGGGCCATCAGCAATCAGCCCCAGCATTTT.

The V call is TRBV5-1, the J call TRBJ2-5; possibly TRBD2 for D (5 bases). Germline CDR1 reads SGHRS; CDR2 reads YFSETQ. CDR3 size: 13 residues. V dropped 4 bases and J dropped 2 bases, with 9 bases sitting between them. The CDR3 sequence: CASSPPGQETQYF. The CDR3 DNA is TGCGCCAGCAGCCCGCCGGGGCAAGAGACCCAGTACTTC.

J is TRBJ1-2 and V is TRBV7-8, with D maybe TRBD1 (5 bases). The CDR3 spans 13 residues. V was shortened by 6 bases and J by 4 bases, with 12 bases between the two germline ends. Looked up from germline, CDR1 is SGHVS and CDR2 is FQNEAQ. The CDR3 bases are TGTGCCAGCAGTCAGGGAGGGACCTATGGCTACACCTTC. Translating it yields CASSQGGTYGYTF.

The chain employs TRBV5-1 and TRBJ2-3, with 8 positions matching TRBD2. The germline V gene has CDR1 SGHRS and CDR2 YFSETQ. The CDR3 is 15 residues long. V was clipped by 4 bases and J by 1 base; unmatched bases: 5. The CDR3 region has the DNA TGCGCCAGCAGCAGACCGACTAGCGGCACAGATACGCAGTATTTT. Its translation: CASSRPTSGTDTQYF.

This chain joins TRBV5-5 and TRBJ1-1, with no clear D. The V gene's germline CDR1 is SGHKS and CDR2 YYEKEE (reference sequence). V lost 0 bases and J 2 bases, leaving 5 bases between the germline ends. There are 13 residues in the CDR3. The CDR3 loop reads CASSLGSNTEAFF. The CDR3, as DNA: TGTGCCAGCAGCTTGGGAAGTAACACTGAAGCTTTCTTT.

This clone has just a few counts. The chain uses TRBV18 and TRBJ1-1; D remains unclear. Between the trimmed V and J ends, which lost 3 bases and 0 bases, there was a span of 14 bases. Germline assignment: CDR1 KGHSH and CDR2 LQKENI. The CDR3 runs to 16 residues. The chain's CDR3 is CASSPSTVTMNTEAFF. CDR3 coding DNA: TGTGCCAGCTCACCTTCGACCGTGACCATGAACACTGAAGCTTTCTTT.

The chain joins TRBV19 to TRBJ2-2; possibly TRBD1 for D (6 bases). Germline CDR1 is LNHDA and CDR2 is SQIVND (reference sequence). Deletions cut 4 bases from V and 2 bases from J, with 14 bases between. This CDR3 comprises 16 residues. The CDR3 nucleotides are TGTGCCAGTAGTACCCGAAACAGGGCTAACACCGGGGAGCTGTTTTTT. Its translation is CASSTRNRANTGELFF.

CDR3 sequence reads: CSVGLGTLTNTGELFF. CDR3 in DNA: TGCAGCGTTGGCCTCGGAACCTTGACGAACACCGGGGAGCTGTTTTTT. The chain carries TRBV29-1 and TRBJ2-2; D not certain. The CDR3 has 16 amino acids. From germline, CDR1 is SQVTM and CDR2 ANQGSEA. Trimming removed 4 bases at V and 0 bases at J, with 15 bases between.

This clone was found once. The chain has TRBV6-1 and TRBJ1-2, with D unresolved. CDR3 length: 15 residues. From germline, CDR1 is MNHNS and CDR2 SASEGT. The V end lost 0 bases, the J end lost 0 bases, and 8 bases lay between the germline ends. The CDR3 region has the DNA TGTGCCAGCAGTGAAGCGGGTAACGCTAACTATGGCTACACCTTC. Translation: CASSEAGNANYGYTF.

The chain is built from TRBV11-2 and TRBJ2-2; no firm D call. Trimming removed 3 bases at V and 3 bases at J, with 5 bases between. This CDR3 has 13 amino acids. Per germline, CDR1 SGHAT and CDR2 FQNNGV. The CDR3 loop is CASSFSDTGELFF. CDR3 sequence (DNA): TGTGCCAGCAGCTTTAGTGACACCGGGGAGCTGTTTTTT.